The clone carrying this T cell receptor (beta chain) was recorded only once. What it binds is not known. Germline loops: CDR1 MDHEN, CDR2 SYDVKM. The CDR3 is made up of 13 amino acids. V was pared by 5 bases and J by 8 bases, with 14 bases between. This entry comes from a study of T cell responses to AZD1222 COVID-19 vaccine. As for the study in general: Samples with a second dose at about 4 or about 12 weeks were pooled together.

Overall study results and limits: Two AZD1222 administrations were followed by greater Spike-specific TCR breadth and depth. White British donors predominated, females outnumbered males, and clonal diversity was possibly underestimated. Reports say nearly half of spike-specific TCRs go after unmutated variant regions.

Clones were read by immunoSEQ multiplex PCR, and TCRdb kept only the in-frame ones, dropping some. Of 150,000 to 200,000 clones listed, about nine tenths are singletons. The origin of this receptor is an adult in good health. The chain uses TRBV28 and TRBJ2-3; TRBD2 is a possible D gene (5 bases). This material consisted of peripheral blood, taken on day 0 of AZD1222 vaccination. CDR3 in DNA: TGTGCCAGCAGTCCACAATCCGGACTTACGCAGTATTTT. This gives the protein CASSPQSGLTQYF.